The subject of this entry is one T cell receptor (beta chain). No antigen is known for it. The data stem from a study of shared clonotypes between healthy human individuals. Study outcomes and limitations: Tissue TCR repertoires likely differ from these blood-only repertoires.

CCR7-negative CD45RA+ TemRA cells were combined with CD45RO+ cells to form CD8 memory. Libraries were prepared by immunoSEQ multiplex PCR; TCRdb keeps only in-frame clonotypes and omits some of them. The sample yields hundreds of thousands of clones, roughly 84% seen once. The CDR3 is 13 amino acids. The germline V and J ends were trimmed by 4 bases and 4 bases, with 8 bases remaining between them. In germline, CDR1 is ENHRY, CDR2 SYGVKD. The specimen was memory CD8+ T cells sorted from blood. Subset described: CD45RO+ cells pooled with CCR7-negative TemRA cells. This receptor was obtained from a man aged 18 to 35 in good health. The chain combines TRBV10-3 with TRBJ2-1; weak D call: TRBD2 (5 bases). This CDR3 is CAISGEIYNEQFF. The DNA of the CDR3 is TGTGCCATCAGTGGGGAGATATACAATGAGCAGTTCTTC.